Each of the 10 T cell receptor beta chains below was sequenced from the same sample in a study of cytomegalovirus exposure and HLA in healthy donors. The repertoire was sequenced with immunoSEQ multiplex PCR; TCRdb's copy has only in-frame clones and lacks some. In the table there are roughly 140,000 clones, 85% to 90% of which are singletons. Specimen: PBMCs. These receptors originate from a woman in her late teens or twenties in good health and CMV-seropositive.

In regard to this clone: This specimen includes other DNA sequences encoding the same CDR3. The V call is TRBV6-1, the J call TRBJ2-5; D uncertain. Germline CDR1 reads MNHNS; CDR2 reads SASEGT. Trimming cost V 0 bases and J 0 bases, with 5 bases left between them. The CDR3 runs to 14 residues. The CDR3 coding sequence is TGTGCCAGCAGTGAAGCCTCGTACCAAGAGACCCAGTACTTC. Translating gives CASSEASYQETQYF.

The chain's CDR3 is CASSPQASGANVLTF. The CDR3 coding sequence is TGTGCCAGCAGTCCCCAGGCTTCTGGGGCCAACGTCCTGACTTTC. This chain uses TRBV2 with TRBJ2-6, with D uncertain. V lost 5 bases and J 1 base, leaving 9 bases between the germline ends. Germline V lookup: CDR1 SNHLY, CDR2 FYNNEI. This CDR3 contains 15 residues.

The V call is TRBV15, the J call TRBJ2-7, with TRBD2 as a possible D gene (5 bases). There are 14 residues in the CDR3. Trimming stripped 1 base from V and 3 bases from J, with 10 bases between. CDR1 is LNHNV, CDR2 YYDKDF, per germline (reference sequence). CDR3 amino acids: CATSRAPGSYEQYF. CDR3 coding DNA: TGTGCCACCAGCAGAGCTCCGGGGAGCTACGAGCAGTACTTC.

This clone appeared a single time. The chain recombines TRBV30 with TRBJ2-3; D perhaps matches TRBD2 (6 bases). CDR3 size: 15 residues. Germline CDR1 and CDR2: GTSNPN and SVGIG (reference sequence). V was shortened by 1 base and J by 0 bases, with 11 bases between the two germline ends. The CDR3 spells CAWSGVAESTDTQYF. The CDR3 DNA reads TGTGCCTGGAGTGGAGTAGCGGAAAGCACAGATACGCAGTATTTT.

This chain links TRBV6-5 with TRBJ1-1, with D unclear. The CDR3 runs to 16 residues. The ends were cut back, 0 bases at V and 0 bases at J, with 11 bases in the middle. Germline lookup yields CDR1 MNHEY and CDR2 SVGAGI. CDR3: CASSYSNRYLNTEAFF. In DNA, the CDR3 is TGTGCCAGCAGTTACTCGAACAGATACTTGAACACTGAAGCTTTCTTT.

CDR3 coding DNA: TGTGCCACCAGAAGGACTAGCGGAAGCACAGATACGCAGTATTTT. Protein sequence: CATRRTSGSTDTQYF. The chain employs TRBV15 and TRBJ2-3, with TRBD2 identical over 10 bases. The CDR3 extends over 15 amino acids. Germline CDR1 LNHNV, CDR2 YYDKDF (reference sequence). Trimming at V came to 6 bases and at J to 0 bases, leaving 3 bases not matched to a gene.

This clone was seen a few times. The genes are TRBV30 and TRBJ1-4; 9 nucleotides agree with TRBD1. Germline lookup yields CDR1 GTSNPN and CDR2 SVGIG (reference sequence). The J segment lost 13 bases and the V segment lost 0 bases, leaving 12 bases of the junction unmatched. This CDR3 comprises 15 residues. CDR3 nucleotides: TGTGCCTGGAGTGTACTCGGACAGGGGAGTTCGGGACTGTTTTTT. It translates to CAWSVLGQGSSGLFF.

The rearrangement joins TRBV28 to TRBJ1-2; no clear D. This CDR3 region has 11 residues. Germline lookup yields CDR1 MDHEN and CDR2 SYDVKM. V lost 6 bases and J 4 bases, leaving 6 bases between the germline ends. CDR3 sequence: CASRLFYGYTF. DNA for the CDR3: TGTGCCAGCAGACTATTCTATGGCTACACCTTC.

This clone has just a few counts. The V and J genes are TRBV7-2 and TRBJ2-7; D remains ambiguous. V lost 3 bases and J lost 2, with 14 bases in between. CDR1 and CDR2 (germline): SGHTA, FQGNSA. This CDR3 is 15 amino acids long. The CDR3 loop reads CASSLSDLRTYEQYF. In DNA form, the CDR3 reads TGTGCCAGCAGCTTGAGTGATTTGAGGACCTACGAGCAGTACTTC.

In this sample, this clone turned up a few times. The rearrangement links TRBV27 to TRBJ2-5; TRBD2 matches 10 bases. Trimming at V came to 5 bases and at J to 4 bases, leaving 13 bases not matched to a gene. Germline CDR1 and CDR2: MNHEY and SMNVEV (reference sequence). The CDR3 covers 17 residues. CDR3 DNA sequence: TGTGCCAGCAGTCCCTCGGTCCTAGCGGGAGTAGCAGAGACCCAGTACTTC. The encoded protein is CASSPSVLAGVAETQYF.